Detailed here is one T cell receptor (beta chain). Its specificity is unknown. Some clones are missing from TCRdb's copy, which holds only in-frame ones; the method was immunoSEQ multiplex PCR. The sample has 30,000 or so clones, nearly 97% seen once. Adolescents were screened for latent TB by skin test and IGRA. These data come from a study of T cells in tuberculosis. Findings of the study overall: Active tuberculosis patients had shorter CDR3-alpha; the beta difference was nonsignificant.

This TCR was sampled from a donor aged 5-35 years with latent tuberculosis or without tuberculosis infection. Material for sequencing was PBMCs.

The CDR3 region is CASSQVAGQPQHF. The DNA of the CDR3 is TGTGCCAGCAGCCAAGTGGCAGGTCAGCCCCAGCATTTT. The chain recombines TRBV4-2 with TRBJ1-5, with D unresolved. The V and J ends lost 1 base and 6 bases respectively, with 7 bases between them. This CDR3 contains 13 residues. Germline CDR1 LGHNA, CDR2 YNFKEQ.